This section outlines one T cell receptor (beta chain) sequence together with its context. This clone has a single count. Its specific antigen is unknown. Base qualities are not provided; no much larger clone lies one nucleotide away. Each collaborating institution followed its own protocols to collect whole blood in K2EDTA tubes. Collaborator samples were shipped for TCRbeta analysis as frozen whole blood, isolated PBMCs, or DNA extracted from either sample type. Per the germline V gene (reference sequence), PRHDT is the CDR1 and FYEKMQ is the CDR2. From cysteine to phenylalanine, the CDR3 is 17 amino acids long. CDR3 DNA is the only sequence kept; it has 51 bases, read in frame from the first base. V is reduced by 0 bases and J by 2 bases, leaving a spacing of 16 bases between them. TCRbeta CDR3 regions were amplified from genomic DNA by means of the immunoSEQ Assay, a bias-controlled multiplex PCR. The authors processed their data as follows. Nucleated cell counts per sample were estimated from amplification of reference gene primers within the assay. To quantify the absolute abundance of each unique TCRbeta CDR3 rearrangement, sequence reads were collapsed and filtered. For each sample, productive Simpson clonality was calculated as the square root of Simpson's diversity index across productive rearrangements. TCRdb stores this immuneACCESS table with in-frame sequences only. Part of the clones is absent; in the studies checked, under half of the shortfall reflects unresolved V genes, and no reason is known for the rest. The DNA gave D and trimming, while V, J and clone size come from that table. Within this sample are 100,000 to 120,000 clones, with about 70% of them counted one time only. Over 6% of the sample rests with the top ten.

The data were taken from a study of blood T cell repertoires in COVID-19 (dated by TCRdb to about 2020). Concerning the study at large: Samples from collaborators originated in the United States, Italy and Spain and spanned both the acute and convalescent phases of COVID-19. The material from the prospective study consisted of cDNA or gDNA derived from T cells, B-cell-depleted T cells, or PBMCs. Subjects who had been exposed to COVID-19, were actively infected with it, or had recovered from it provided the deeply sampled blood TCRbeta repertoires that made up the dataset. The repertoires were released in a freely available public database intended as a resource for research on the immune response to SARS-CoV-2. Samples came from the ongoing ImmuneRACE study (first 160 participants) plus 1,254 subjects from 6 global collaborators. Nearly every sample came with metadata listing a de-identified subject ID, COVID-19 status, age in years and sex. Where HLA class I and class II types were available, the types were taken from metadata supplied by the sample provider, not from assay-based typing.

The study at large found these results: The quantity of clinical and demographic metadata differed by source and by participant and was supplied without curation.

Input material: peripheral blood. The TCR comes from a woman aged 55-70 years with acute or convalescent COVID-19. The rearranged segments are TRBV13 and TRBJ1-1, with the D gene uncertain. The CDR3 is CASSLGFGGGLNTEAFF. The DNA sequence reads TGTGCCAGCAGCTTAGGTTTTGGCGGCGGGCTTAACACTGAAGCTTTCTTT.